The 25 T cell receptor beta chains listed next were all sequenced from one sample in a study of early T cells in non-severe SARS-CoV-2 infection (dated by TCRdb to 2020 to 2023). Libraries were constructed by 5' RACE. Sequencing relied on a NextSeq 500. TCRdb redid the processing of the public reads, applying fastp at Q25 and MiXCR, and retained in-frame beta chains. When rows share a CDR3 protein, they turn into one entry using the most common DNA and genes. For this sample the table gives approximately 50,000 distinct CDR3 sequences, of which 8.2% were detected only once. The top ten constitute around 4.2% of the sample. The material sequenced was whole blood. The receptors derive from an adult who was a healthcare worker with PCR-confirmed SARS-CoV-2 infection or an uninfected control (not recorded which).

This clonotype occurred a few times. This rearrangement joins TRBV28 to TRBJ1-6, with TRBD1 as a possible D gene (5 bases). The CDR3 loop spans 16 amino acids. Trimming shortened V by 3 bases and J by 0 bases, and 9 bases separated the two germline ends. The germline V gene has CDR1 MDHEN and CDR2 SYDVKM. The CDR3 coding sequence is TGTGCCAGCAGTTTGCCAGGGAACTCCTATAATTCACCCCTCCACTTT. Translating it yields CASSLPGNSYNSPLHF. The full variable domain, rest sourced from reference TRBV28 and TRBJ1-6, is DVKVTQSSRYLVKRTGEKVFLECVQDMDHENMFWYRQDPGLGLRLIYFSYDVKMKEKGDIPEGYSVSREKKERFSLILESASTNQTSMYLCASSLPGNSYNSPLHFGNGTRLTVT.

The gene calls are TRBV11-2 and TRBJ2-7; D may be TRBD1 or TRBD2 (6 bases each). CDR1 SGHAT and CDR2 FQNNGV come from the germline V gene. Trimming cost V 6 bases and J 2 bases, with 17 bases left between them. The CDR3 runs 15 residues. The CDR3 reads CASSQGGPGPYEQYF. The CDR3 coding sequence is TGTGCCAGCAGTCAAGGGGGGCCTGGTCCCTACGAGCAGTACTTC.

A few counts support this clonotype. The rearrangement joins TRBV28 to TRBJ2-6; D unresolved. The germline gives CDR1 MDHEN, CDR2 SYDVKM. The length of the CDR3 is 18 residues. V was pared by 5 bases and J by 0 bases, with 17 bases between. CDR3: CASSTPHPTVSGANVLTF. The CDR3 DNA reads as TGTGCCAGCAGTACGCCACATCCTACAGTCTCTGGGGCCAACGTCCTGACTTTC.

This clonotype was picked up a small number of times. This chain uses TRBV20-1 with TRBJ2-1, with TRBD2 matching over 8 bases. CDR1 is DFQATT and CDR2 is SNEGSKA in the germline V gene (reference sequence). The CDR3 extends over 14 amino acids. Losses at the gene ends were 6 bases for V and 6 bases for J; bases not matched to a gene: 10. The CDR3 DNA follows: TGCAGTGCCACTCGGGAGGGGCTGGGCAATGAGCAGTTCTTC. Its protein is CSATREGLGNEQFF.

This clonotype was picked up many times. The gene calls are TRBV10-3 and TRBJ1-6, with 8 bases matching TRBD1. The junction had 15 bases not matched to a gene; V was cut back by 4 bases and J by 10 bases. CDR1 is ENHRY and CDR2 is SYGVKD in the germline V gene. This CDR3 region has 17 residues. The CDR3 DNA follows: TGTGCCATCAGTGTGGAGACAGGGGTTTTGTTGGGATCACCCCTCCACTTT. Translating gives CAISVETGVLLGSPLHF.

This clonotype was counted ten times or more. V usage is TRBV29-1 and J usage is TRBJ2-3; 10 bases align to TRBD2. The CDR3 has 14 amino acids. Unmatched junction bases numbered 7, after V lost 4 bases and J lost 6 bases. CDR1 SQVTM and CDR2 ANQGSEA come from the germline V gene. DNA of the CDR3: TGCAGCGTTGCTCGGACTAGCGGTCCGGATACGCAGTATTTT. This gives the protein CSVARTSGPDTQYF.

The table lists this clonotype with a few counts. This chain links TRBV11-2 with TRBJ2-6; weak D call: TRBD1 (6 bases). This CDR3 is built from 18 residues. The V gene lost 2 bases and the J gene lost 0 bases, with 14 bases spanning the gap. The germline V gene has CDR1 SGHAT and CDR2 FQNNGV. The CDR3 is CASSLSGGHFSGANVLTF. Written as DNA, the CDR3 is TGTGCCAGCAGCTTAAGTGGGGGACACTTCTCTGGGGCCAACGTCCTGACTTTC.

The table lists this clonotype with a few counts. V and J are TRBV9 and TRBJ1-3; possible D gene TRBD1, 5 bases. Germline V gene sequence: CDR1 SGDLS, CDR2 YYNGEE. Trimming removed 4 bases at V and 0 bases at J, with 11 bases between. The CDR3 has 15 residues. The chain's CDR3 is CASSPGKSSGNTIYF. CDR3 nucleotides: TGTGCCAGCAGCCCAGGGAAAAGCTCTGGAAACACCATATATTTT.

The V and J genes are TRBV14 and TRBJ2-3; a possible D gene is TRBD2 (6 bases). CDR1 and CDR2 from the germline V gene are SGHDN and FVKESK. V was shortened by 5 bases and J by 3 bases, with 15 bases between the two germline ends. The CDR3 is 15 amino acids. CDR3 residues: CASSSWTTGTDTQYF. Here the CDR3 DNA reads TGTGCCAGCAGCTCATGGACTACAGGAACAGATACGCAGTATTTT.

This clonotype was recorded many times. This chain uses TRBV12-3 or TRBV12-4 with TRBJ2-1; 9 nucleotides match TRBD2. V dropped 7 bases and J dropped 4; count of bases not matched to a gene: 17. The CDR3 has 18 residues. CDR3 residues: CASTLRLAGRVWYNEQFF. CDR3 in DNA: TGTGCCAGCACCCTCCGCCTAGCGGGAAGGGTTTGGTACAATGAGCAGTTCTTC.

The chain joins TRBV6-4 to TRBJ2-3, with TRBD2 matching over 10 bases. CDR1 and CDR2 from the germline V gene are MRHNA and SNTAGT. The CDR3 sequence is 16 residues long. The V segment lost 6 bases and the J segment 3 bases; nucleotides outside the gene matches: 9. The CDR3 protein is CASSQSASGGTDTQYF. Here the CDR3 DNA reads TGTGCCAGCAGCCAGAGCGCTAGCGGGGGAACAGATACGCAGTATTTT.

The CDR3 loop reads CASSDRGWYNEQFF. CDR3 nucleotides: TGTGCCAGCAGTGATAGGGGGTGGTACAATGAGCAGTTCTTC. The chain has TRBV6-1 and TRBJ2-1, with D tentatively TRBD1 (6 bases). Trimming pared 3 bases from V and 4 bases from J, leaving 10 bases between. The CDR3 loop spans 14 amino acids. Germline V lookup: CDR1 MNHNS, CDR2 SASEGT.

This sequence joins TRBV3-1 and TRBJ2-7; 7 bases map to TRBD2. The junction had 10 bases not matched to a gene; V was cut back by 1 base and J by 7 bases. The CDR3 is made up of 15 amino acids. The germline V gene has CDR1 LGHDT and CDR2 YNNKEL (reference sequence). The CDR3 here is CASSQANSGAGEQYF. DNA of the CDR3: TGTGCCAGCAGCCAAGCCAACAGCGGGGCGGGGGAGCAGTACTTC.

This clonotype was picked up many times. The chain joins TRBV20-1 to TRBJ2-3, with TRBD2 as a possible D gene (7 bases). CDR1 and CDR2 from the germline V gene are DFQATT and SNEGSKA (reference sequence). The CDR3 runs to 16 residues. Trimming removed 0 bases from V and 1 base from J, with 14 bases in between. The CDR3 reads CSARDSGRGRTDTQYF. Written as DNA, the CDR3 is TGCAGTGCTAGAGATAGCGGGCGGGGGCGCACAGATACGCAGTATTTT.

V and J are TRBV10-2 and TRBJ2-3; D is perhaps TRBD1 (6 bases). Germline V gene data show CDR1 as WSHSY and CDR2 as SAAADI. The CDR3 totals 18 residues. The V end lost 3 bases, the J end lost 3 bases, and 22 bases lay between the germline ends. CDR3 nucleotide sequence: TGCGCCAGCAGTGATAATCGTTGGGGCAGGGGAACGACAGATACGCAGTATTTT. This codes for CASSDNRWGRGTTDTQYF.

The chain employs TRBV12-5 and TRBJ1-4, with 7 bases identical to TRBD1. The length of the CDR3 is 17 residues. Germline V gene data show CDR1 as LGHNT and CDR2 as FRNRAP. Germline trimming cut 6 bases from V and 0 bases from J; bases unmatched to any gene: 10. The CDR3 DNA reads TGTGCTAGTGGCCAAAACAGGGGACAAGCAACTAATGAAAAACTGTTTTTT. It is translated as CASGQNRGQATNEKLFF.

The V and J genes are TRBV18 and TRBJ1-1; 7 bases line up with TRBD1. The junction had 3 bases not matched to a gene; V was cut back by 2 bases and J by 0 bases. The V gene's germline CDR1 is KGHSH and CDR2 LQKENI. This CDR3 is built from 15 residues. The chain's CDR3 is CASSPAGGMNTEAFF. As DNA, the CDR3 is TGTGCCAGCTCACCAGCAGGGGGGATGAACACTGAAGCTTTCTTT.

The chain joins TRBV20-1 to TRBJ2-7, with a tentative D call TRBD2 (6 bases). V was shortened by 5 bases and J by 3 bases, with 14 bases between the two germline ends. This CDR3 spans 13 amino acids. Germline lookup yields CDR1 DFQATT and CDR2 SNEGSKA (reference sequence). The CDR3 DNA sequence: TGCAGTGCTTACTCACTAGCCCGCTACGAGCAGTACTTC. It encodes CSAYSLARYEQYF.

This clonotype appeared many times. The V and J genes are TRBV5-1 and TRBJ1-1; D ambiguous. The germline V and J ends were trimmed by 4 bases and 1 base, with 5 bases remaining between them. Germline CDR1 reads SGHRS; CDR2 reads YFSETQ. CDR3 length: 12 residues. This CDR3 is CASSTENTEAFF. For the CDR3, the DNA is TGCGCCAGCAGCACAGAGAACACTGAAGCTTTCTTT. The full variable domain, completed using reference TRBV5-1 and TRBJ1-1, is KAGVTQTPRYLIKTRGQQVTLSCSPISGHRSVSWYQQTPGQGLQFLFEYFSETQRNKGNFPGRFSGRQFSNSRSEMNVSTLELGDSALYLCASSTENTEAFFGQGTRLTVV.

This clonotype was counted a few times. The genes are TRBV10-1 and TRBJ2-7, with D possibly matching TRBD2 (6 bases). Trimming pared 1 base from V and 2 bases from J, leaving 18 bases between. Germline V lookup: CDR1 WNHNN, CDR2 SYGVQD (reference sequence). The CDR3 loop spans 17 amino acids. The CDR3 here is CASSELEDGGTPYEQYF. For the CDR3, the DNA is TGCGCCAGCAGTGAGTTAGAGGACGGCGGGACCCCCTACGAGCAGTACTTC.

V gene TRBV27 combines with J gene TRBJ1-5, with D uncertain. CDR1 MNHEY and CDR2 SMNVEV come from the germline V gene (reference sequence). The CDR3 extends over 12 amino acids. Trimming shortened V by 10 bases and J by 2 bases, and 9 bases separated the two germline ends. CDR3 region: CATPVGNQPQHF. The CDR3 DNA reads TGTGCCACACCAGTCGGCAATCAGCCCCAGCATTTT.

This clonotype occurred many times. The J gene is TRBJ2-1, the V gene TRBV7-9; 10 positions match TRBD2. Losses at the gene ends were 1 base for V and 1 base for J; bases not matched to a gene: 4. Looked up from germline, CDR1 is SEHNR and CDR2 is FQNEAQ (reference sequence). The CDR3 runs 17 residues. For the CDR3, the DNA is TGTGCCAGCAGCTTAGGGCTAGCGGGAGTATCCTACAATGAGCAGTTCTTC. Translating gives CASSLGLAGVSYNEQFF.

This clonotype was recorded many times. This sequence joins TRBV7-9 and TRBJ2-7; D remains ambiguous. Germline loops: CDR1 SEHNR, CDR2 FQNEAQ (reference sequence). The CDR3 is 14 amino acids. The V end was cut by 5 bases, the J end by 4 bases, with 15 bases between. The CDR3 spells CASSPSKSRYEQYF. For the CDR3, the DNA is TGTGCCAGCAGCCCCTCTAAGTCCCGGTACGAGCAGTACTTC.

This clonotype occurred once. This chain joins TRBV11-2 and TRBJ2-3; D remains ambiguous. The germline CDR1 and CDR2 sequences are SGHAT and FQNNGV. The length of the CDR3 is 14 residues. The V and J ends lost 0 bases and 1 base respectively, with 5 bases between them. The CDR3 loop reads CASSLDWGTDTQYF. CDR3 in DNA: TGTGCCAGCAGCTTAGATTGGGGCACAGATACGCAGTATTTT.

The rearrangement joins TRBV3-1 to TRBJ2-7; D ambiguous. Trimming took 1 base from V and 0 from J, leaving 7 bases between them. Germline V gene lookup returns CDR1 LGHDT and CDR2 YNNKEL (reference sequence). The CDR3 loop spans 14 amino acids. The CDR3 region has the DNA TGTGCCAGCAGCCAAGTAGGCTTCTCCTACGAGCAGTACTTC. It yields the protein CASSQVGFSYEQYF.